The 21 T cell receptor beta chains in this list originate from one sample, sequenced in a study of blood T cell repertoires in COVID-19. Generated by immunoSEQ multiplex PCR, the TCRdb table keeps only in-frame clones and is missing some. The sample holds hundreds of thousands of clones, approximately 82% seen once. Sequencing was carried out using peripheral blood. Receptors were obtained from a woman between 50 and 59 years old with acute or convalescent COVID-19.

The chain couples TRBV18 to TRBJ2-7; TRBD1 matches at 7 bases. Germline CDR1 KGHSH, CDR2 LQKENI. J was trimmed by 3 bases and V by 2 bases; bases with no gene match: 1. The CDR3 has 13 residues. This CDR3 reads CASSPNRGYEQYF. The CDR3 nucleotides read TGTGCCAGCTCACCAAACAGGGGCTACGAGCAGTACTTC.

The chain combines TRBV3-1 (or the pseudogene TRBV3-2) with TRBJ2-1; possible D gene TRBD2, 6 bases. Germline V gene data show CDR1 as LGHDT and CDR2 as YNNKEL (reference sequence). V lost 4 bases and J 7 bases, leaving 20 bases between the germline ends. This CDR3 spans 16 amino acids. The chain's CDR3 is CASSPNPMRGRNEQFF. In nucleotides, the CDR3 is TGTGCCAGCAGCCCCAACCCTATGCGGGGTAGGAATGAGCAGTTCTTC.

This clone appeared a few times. This rearrangement joins TRBV5-1 to TRBJ2-3; D may be TRBD2 (5 bases). CDR3 length: 15 amino acids. The V end lost 5 bases, the J end lost 4 bases, and 17 bases lay between the germline ends. The germline V gene encodes CDR1 SGHRS and CDR2 YFSETQ. The CDR3 region is CASSSEGRRADTQYF. The CDR3 DNA reads as TGCGCCAGCAGTTCCGAGGGCCGACGGGCAGATACGCAGTATTTT.

The count of this clone is one. The rearrangement joins TRBV5-6 to TRBJ1-2; no clear D gene. The CDR3 is made up of 13 amino acids. Trimming removed 5 bases at V and 1 base at J, with 9 bases between. The germline gives CDR1 SGHDT, CDR2 YYEEEE. The CDR3 nucleotides are TGTGCCAGCAGTTCTACGGTTAACTATGGCTACACCTTC. Translated: CASSSTVNYGYTF. Complete variable domain (other parts from reference TRBV5-6 and TRBJ1-2): DAGVTQSPTHLIKTRGQQVTLRCSPKSGHDTVSWYQQALGQGPQFIFQYYEEEERQRGNFPDRFSGHQFPNYSSELNVNALLLGDSALYLCASSSTVNYGYTFGSGTRLTVV.

V usage is TRBV21-1 and J usage is TRBJ2-1; the table's D call of TRBD1 was not tested on the DNA. TRBV21-1 is a recognized pseudogene. The CDR3 is made up of 15 amino acids. The CDR3 DNA is TGTGCCAGCAGCAACGCAGGGGACCTACCAACTGAGCAGTTCTTC. This codes for CASSNAGDLPTEQFF.

This clone was detected a few times. V usage is TRBV14 and J usage is TRBJ2-2, with 7 positions matching TRBD2. The junction had 9 bases not matched to a gene; V was cut back by 1 base and J by 7 bases. This CDR3 spans 16 amino acids. Germline loops: CDR1 SGHDN, CDR2 FVKESK. The CDR3 DNA follows: TGTGCCAGCAGCCAAGGACTAGCCCCGCTCGGCGGGGAGCTGTTTTTT. The encoded protein is CASSQGLAPLGGELFF.

The chain employs TRBV11-3 and TRBJ2-1; 8 positions match TRBD1. This CDR3 contains 16 residues. Germline values: CDR1 SGHNT, CDR2 YENEEA. The trim removed 0 bases at V and 6 bases at J, leaving 7 bases unmatched. The CDR3 sequence is CASSLDYLTGANEQFF. In nucleotides, the CDR3 is TGTGCCAGCAGCTTAGATTATCTGACAGGGGCCAATGAGCAGTTCTTC. Full variable domain (rest looked up from reference TRBV11-3 and TRBJ2-1): EAGVVQSPRYKIIEKKQPVAFWCNPISGHNTLYWYLQNLGQGPELLIRYENEEAVDDSQLPKDRFSAERLKGVDSTLKIQPAELGDSAVYLCASSLDYLTGANEQFFGPGTRLTVL.

This clone was picked up one time. This rearrangement joins TRBV21-1 to TRBJ2-5; no DNA check was done on the table's D call, TRBD1. TRBV21-1 is described as a pseudogene. This CDR3 has 16 residues. CDR3 DNA: TGTGCCAGCAGCAAAGCTTTGGCAGGGGAGCCAGAGACCCAGTACTTC. Its protein is CASSKALAGEPETQYF.

This clone was seen a handful of times. This CDR3 is CASTPSQYEQYF. CDR3 sequence (DNA): TGTGCCAGCACCCCATCTCAGTACGAGCAGTACTTC. The J gene is TRBJ2-7, the V gene TRBV2; no firm D call. Germline V lookup: CDR1 SNHLY, CDR2 FYNNEI. Trimming stripped 7 bases from V and 4 bases from J, with 11 bases between. The CDR3 is 12 amino acids. Variable domain in full (rest from reference TRBV2 and TRBJ2-7): EPEVTQTPSHQVTQMGQEVILRCVPISNHLYFYWYRQILGQKVEFLVSFYNNEISEKSEIFDDQFSVERPDGSNFTLKIRSTKLEDSAMYFCASTPSQYEQYFGPGTRLTVT.

The chain combines TRBV5-6 with TRBJ2-5; 8 bases match TRBD2. There are 15 residues in the CDR3. J was trimmed by 5 bases and V by 3 bases; bases with no gene match: 9. Germline V CDR1 and CDR2: SGHDT, YYEEEE. The CDR3 DNA reads TGTGCCAGCAGCTGGCAAAGCGGGAGAGGGGAGACCCAGTACTTC. Translated: CASSWQSGRGETQYF.

This chain connects TRBV4-1 to TRBJ2-1; maybe TRBD1 (6 bases). The CDR3 runs 17 residues. Germline CDR1 is MGHRA and CDR2 is YSYEKL. Trimming removed 2 bases at V and 4 bases at J, with 18 bases between. This CDR3 is CASSQIRDIRAYNEQFF. DNA of the CDR3: TGCGCCAGCAGCCAAATCCGGGACATACGGGCGTACAATGAGCAGTTCTTC.

The chain has TRBV28 and TRBJ2-1; 12 bases match TRBD2. In germline, CDR1 is MDHEN, CDR2 SYDVKM. This CDR3 has 17 residues. The ends lost 1 base at V and 4 bases at J; junction bases unmatched: 5. The CDR3 reads CASSLSSGLAGYNEQFF. The CDR3 DNA is TGTGCCAGCAGTTTATCCTCCGGACTAGCGGGGTACAATGAGCAGTTCTTC.

V and J are TRBV5-4 and TRBJ1-1; TRBD1 aligns across 7 bases. With V trimmed by 4 bases and J by 8 bases, 14 bases remained unmatched. The CDR3 has 15 amino acids. From germline, CDR1 is SGHNT and CDR2 YYREEE (reference sequence). CDR3 bases: TGTGCCAGCAGCCCTGGGGACAGTAGCCGACTCGAAGCTTTCTTT. Its protein product is CASSPGDSSRLEAFF.

The chain employs TRBV28 and TRBJ2-1, with TRBD2 matching over 9 bases. Per germline, CDR1 MDHEN and CDR2 SYDVKM. The CDR3 is made up of 18 amino acids. With 6 bases clipped from V and 9 bases from J, the junction kept 21 bases outside the gene matches. CDR3 DNA sequence: TGTGCCAGCAGGGCCTTTAGCGGGAGAAAAGCAAATTCGGGTGAGCAGTTCTTC. This gives the protein CASRAFSGRKANSGEQFF. The whole variable domain, filled in from reference TRBV28 and TRBJ2-1, reads DVKVTQSSRYLVKRTGEKVFLECVQDMDHENMFWYRQDPGLGLRLIYFSYDVKMKEKGDIPEGYSVSREKKERFSLILESASTNQTSMYLCASRAFSGRKANSGEQFFGPGTRLTVL.

The J gene is TRBJ2-6, the V gene TRBV6-5; D not certain. The V gene's germline CDR1 is MNHEY and CDR2 SVGAGI. Trimming removed 6 bases at V and 2 bases at J, with 8 bases between. The CDR3 runs to 14 residues. The CDR3 region has the DNA TGTGCCAGCAGCCCCTCCGCTGGGGCCAACGTCCTGACTTTC. Amino acids: CASSPSAGANVLTF.

The CDR3 sequence: CASSRVIGTGGQSYEQYF. As DNA, the CDR3 is TGTGCCAGTAGTAGGGTCATCGGGACAGGGGGCCAGTCCTACGAGCAGTACTTC. The gene calls are TRBV19 and TRBJ2-7; the match to TRBD1 covers 12 bases. The length of the CDR3 is 18 residues. J gave up 1 base and V 4 bases, and 11 bases lay outside the gene matches. CDR1 is LNHDA, CDR2 SQIVND, per germline (reference sequence).

The chain joins TRBV10-3 to TRBJ2-3; possible D gene TRBD1, 6 bases. The CDR3 length is 15 residues. Germline V CDR1 and CDR2: ENHRY, SYGVKD. V dropped 6 bases and J dropped 0 bases, with 13 bases sitting between them. The CDR3 DNA reads as TGTGCCATCAGGGACTTTGGACAGAGCACAGATACGCAGTATTTT. Translation: CAIRDFGQSTDTQYF.

The chain employs TRBV28 and TRBJ2-2; 9 nucleotides match TRBD2. CDR3 length: 15 residues. With 5 bases clipped from V and 4 bases from J, the junction kept 5 bases outside the gene matches. The germline V gene encodes CDR1 MDHEN and CDR2 SYDVKM. CDR3 amino acids: CASSAAGGGTGELFF. CDR3 nucleotides: TGTGCCAGCAGTGCGGCGGGAGGGGGCACCGGGGAGCTGTTTTTT.

In this sample, this clone turned up a few times. This chain connects TRBV2 to TRBJ2-3, with 7 bases that match TRBD2. CDR3 length: 14 amino acids. CDR1 and CDR2 from the germline V gene are SNHLY and FYNNEI. V trimming: 8 bases; J trimming: 0 bases; junction bases outside the gene matches: 5. CDR3 in DNA: TGTGCCAGCGGGAGGGCCATTAGCACAGATACGCAGTATTTT. Translated, it gives CASGRAISTDTQYF.

The chain recombines TRBV7-2 with TRBJ2-3; D gene ambiguous. Trimming left V 5 bases short and J 5 bases short, with 8 bases between. The CDR3 contains 12 residues. The germline CDR1 and CDR2 sequences are SGHTA and FQGNSA. Here the CDR3 reads CASSPRRDTQYF. In DNA, the CDR3 is TGTGCCAGCAGCCCCCGGAGAGATACGCAGTATTTT.

This CDR3 is CASKGGRENEQFF. CDR3 in DNA: TGTGCCAGCAAAGGCGGGAGAGAGAATGAGCAGTTCTTC. The V and J genes are TRBV2 and TRBJ2-1; 7 bases line up with TRBD2. Germline V gene lookup returns CDR1 SNHLY and CDR2 FYNNEI. The ends lost 7 bases at V and 7 bases at J; junction bases unmatched: 7. This CDR3 is built from 13 residues.